Below, 31 T cell receptor beta chains from the same sample are listed, as sequenced in a study of blood T cell repertoires in COVID-19. Some clones are missing from TCRdb's copy, which holds only in-frame ones; the method was immunoSEQ multiplex PCR. Seen here are about 87,000 clones, 75% to 90% observed once, and the top ten hold approximately 5.2%. The sequencing input was peripheral blood. All receptors derive from a woman at least 80 years old with active COVID-19.

The chain joins TRBV27 to TRBJ2-6; TRBD1 matches 11 bases. Unmatched junction bases numbered 5, after V lost 6 bases and J lost 4 bases. Per germline, CDR1 MNHEY and CDR2 SMNVEV (reference sequence). The CDR3 is made up of 16 amino acids. The CDR3 loop is CASRDRGRRGANVLTF. The CDR3 DNA reads as TGTGCCAGCAGGGACAGGGGGCGTAGAGGGGCCAACGTCCTGACTTTC.

J is TRBJ2-5 and V is TRBV7-3; D ambiguous. The ends were cut back, 4 bases at V and 5 bases at J, with 11 bases in the middle. The length of the CDR3 is 13 residues. Germline CDR1 is SGHTA and CDR2 is FQGTGA. In nucleotides, the CDR3 is TGTGCCAGCAGCTCAAGCCCCGCGGAGACCCAGTACTTC. Amino acid sequence: CASSSSPAETQYF.

V usage is TRBV7-2 and J usage is TRBJ1-5; 8 bases align to TRBD1. The CDR3 sequence is 13 residues long. V was clipped by 5 bases and J by 7 bases; unmatched bases: 4. Germline V lookup: CDR1 SGHTA, CDR2 FQGNSA. CDR3 in amino acids: CASSIRGQQPQHF. The CDR3 coding sequence is TGTGCCAGCAGCATCAGGGGGCAACAGCCCCAGCATTTT.

The chain uses TRBV5-4 and TRBJ2-4; perhaps TRBD2 as D (6 bases). This CDR3 contains 17 residues. The germline V gene has CDR1 SGHNT and CDR2 YYREEE (reference sequence). Trimming cost V 1 base and J 0 bases, with 14 bases left between them. The CDR3 loop reads CASSLSHGTLAKNIQYF. CDR3 nucleotides: TGTGCCAGCAGCTTGTCACACGGGACTTTAGCCAAAAACATTCAGTACTTC.

The rearrangement uses TRBV4-2 and TRBJ1-1; D not resolved. CDR1 and CDR2 from the germline V gene are LGHNA and YNFKEQ. The germline V and J ends were trimmed by 1 base and 3 bases, with 18 bases remaining between them. CDR3 size: 17 residues. CDR3 protein: CASSQGGNGRSDTEAFF. CDR3 sequence (DNA): TGTGCCAGCAGCCAAGGGGGAAACGGGAGGTCGGACACTGAAGCTTTCTTT.

The chain carries TRBV7-2 and TRBJ2-7; D is possibly TRBD2 (5 bases). In germline, CDR1 is SGHTA, CDR2 FQGNSA. Between the trimmed V and J ends, which lost 5 bases and 4 bases, there was a span of 12 bases. The CDR3 loop spans 13 amino acids. The chain's CDR3 is CASSQSRGYEQYF. CDR3 coding DNA: TGTGCCAGCAGCCAAAGCCGGGGATACGAGCAGTACTTC.

The J gene is TRBJ1-2, the V gene TRBV12-3 or TRBV12-4; 7 nucleotides match TRBD1. Trimming took 5 bases from V and 8 from J; bases not matched to a gene: 5. The CDR3 runs 12 residues. The DNA of the CDR3 is TGTGCCAGCAGTGGGGACAGCTGGGGCTACACCTTC. It codes for CASSGDSWGYTF.

The chain uses TRBV10-1 and TRBJ1-1; D remains ambiguous. Trimming removed 2 bases from V and 0 bases from J, with 10 bases in between. Germline V CDR1 and CDR2: WNHNN, SYGVQD (reference sequence). CDR3 length: 15 amino acids. CDR3 DNA: TGCGCCAGCAGTGAGGGGCCCCACTTGAACACTGAAGCTTTCTTT. Protein sequence: CASSEGPHLNTEAFF.

The V gene is TRBV19, the J gene TRBJ2-7; 9 positions match TRBD1. Germline V CDR1 and CDR2: LNHDA, SQIVND (reference sequence). CDR3 size: 17 residues. V dropped 0 bases and J dropped 1; count of bases not matched to a gene: 7. For the CDR3, the DNA is TGTGCCAGTAGTATAGATGGGTGGACAGGGGTGTCCTACGAGCAGTACTTC. This sequence encodes CASSIDGWTGVSYEQYF.

This clone was picked up one time. The chain recombines TRBV9 with TRBJ2-3; possibly TRBD1 for D (6 bases). The germline V and J ends were trimmed by 3 bases and 0 bases, with 14 bases remaining between them. Germline V CDR1 and CDR2: SGDLS, YYNGEE. This CDR3 has 16 amino acids. CDR3 DNA sequence: TGTGCCAGCAGCGCCCCAGGGGCGGCGAGCACAGATACGCAGTATTTT. Its translation: CASSAPGAASTDTQYF. Together with reference TRBV9 and TRBJ2-3, the CDR3 gives the full variable domain: DSGVTQTPKHLITATGQRVTLRCSPRSGDLSVYWYQQSLDQGLQFLIQYYNGEERAKGNILERFSAQQFPDLHSELNLSSLELGDSALYFCASSAPGAASTDTQYFGPGTRLTVL.

The rearrangement joins TRBV11-2 to TRBJ2-7; 10 bases line up with TRBD2. Unmatched junction bases numbered 12, after V lost 5 bases and J lost 5 bases. The CDR3 extends over 16 amino acids. Germline V CDR1 and CDR2: SGHAT, FQNNGV. CDR3: CASSDPRLAGVDEQYF. The CDR3 DNA follows: TGTGCCAGCAGCGACCCGAGGCTAGCGGGAGTGGACGAGCAGTACTTC.

This rearrangement joins TRBV5-4 to TRBJ1-2; TRBD1 might be the D (6 bases). The germline V and J ends were trimmed by 1 base and 2 bases, with 6 bases remaining between them. CDR3 length: 13 residues. The germline gives CDR1 SGHNT, CDR2 YYREEE (reference sequence). CDR3 coding DNA: TGTGCCAGCAGCTTGCAGGGGAACTATGGCTACACCTTC. Residues: CASSLQGNYGYTF.

V usage is TRBV29-1 and J usage is TRBJ2-3, with D possibly matching TRBD1 (6 bases). Germline CDR1 SQVTM, CDR2 ANQGSEA. The CDR3 loop spans 14 amino acids. Between the trimmed V and J ends, which lost 6 bases and 2 bases, there was a span of 15 bases. The CDR3 reads CSVAPGQATDTQYF. The CDR3 coding sequence is TGCAGCGTCGCACCGGGACAAGCCACAGATACGCAGTATTTT.

V and J are TRBV5-1 and TRBJ2-7; 14 positions match TRBD2. The V segment lost 3 bases and the J segment 3 bases; nucleotides outside the gene matches: 5. The CDR3 covers 16 residues. Germline values: CDR1 SGHRS, CDR2 YFSETQ. The CDR3 region is CASSSIGLAGGYEQYF. The CDR3 nucleotides are TGCGCCAGCAGCTCGATCGGACTAGCGGGAGGCTACGAGCAGTACTTC.

V is TRBV7-6 and J is TRBJ2-7; TRBD2 matches at 8 bases. The V gene end was trimmed by 3 bases and the J gene end by 4 bases; junction bases not matched to a gene: 11. The CDR3 is 16 amino acids. Germline CDR1 is SGHVS and CDR2 is FNYEAQ. The CDR3 sequence is CASSLEWASGPYEQYF. DNA for the CDR3: TGTGCCAGCAGCTTGGAGTGGGCTAGCGGGCCATACGAGCAGTACTTC.

The rearrangement links TRBV18 to TRBJ2-7; maybe TRBD1 (5 bases). The CDR3 has 14 amino acids. The V and J ends lost 3 bases and 5 bases respectively, with 14 bases between them. CDR1 and CDR2 (germline): KGHSH, LQKENI. The CDR3 region is CASSPSHQGNEQYF. CDR3 DNA: TGTGCCAGCTCACCGTCCCACCAGGGAAACGAGCAGTACTTC.

The gene calls are TRBV3-1 (or the pseudogene TRBV3-2) and TRBJ2-5, with TRBD1 identical over 9 bases. The CDR3 is made up of 15 amino acids. J was trimmed by 5 bases and V by 4 bases; bases with no gene match: 8. Germline V gene lookup returns CDR1 LGHDT and CDR2 YNNKEL (reference sequence). The CDR3 nucleotides read TGTGCCAGCAGCCTGGACAGGGGTGCGTCGGAGACCCAGTACTTC. Its translation: CASSLDRGASETQYF.

The chain is built from TRBV11-1 and TRBJ2-1, with 7 positions matching TRBD1. CDR1 and CDR2 from the germline V gene are SGHAT and FQDESV (reference sequence). After removal of 5 bases from V and 7 bases from J, the junction contained 8 bases not matched to a gene. This CDR3 spans 14 amino acids. The CDR3 sequence is CASSPGQAVNEQFF. The CDR3 bases are TGTGCCAGCAGCCCCGGACAGGCGGTTAATGAGCAGTTCTTC.

The chain combines TRBV6-5 with TRBJ1-2; 9 nucleotides line up with TRBD1. Germline V CDR1 and CDR2: MNHEY, SVGAGI. This CDR3 comprises 14 residues. J was trimmed by 3 bases and V by 6 bases; bases with no gene match: 5. The CDR3 sequence: CASSPTGGYYGYTF. In DNA form, the CDR3 reads TGTGCCAGCAGCCCCACAGGGGGCTACTATGGCTACACCTTC.

The rearrangement uses TRBV1 and TRBJ2-1; TRBD2, the table's D call, lacks a check against the DNA. TRBV1 is an annotated pseudogene. The CDR3 is 17 residues long. This chain's CDR3 is CTSSPPWGTRGANEQFF. CDR3 sequence (DNA): TGCACCAGCAGCCCACCTTGGGGAACCCGGGGGGCCAATGAGCAGTTCTTC.

The CDR3 reads CSASAGLAEQETQYF. The CDR3 DNA reads as TGCAGTGCTAGTGCGGGACTAGCTGAACAAGAGACCCAGTACTTC. The gene calls are TRBV20-1 and TRBJ2-5; 9 bases fit TRBD2. The junction had 7 bases not matched to a gene; V was cut back by 3 bases and J by 2 bases. Germline V gene data show CDR1 as DFQATT and CDR2 as SNEGSKA (reference sequence). There are 15 residues in the CDR3.

This clone was seen only a few times. For the CDR3, the DNA is TGTGCCAGTAGTATGTTTATGAGCGGCCTAGCCAAAAACATTCAGTACTTC. Its translation: CASSMFMSGLAKNIQYF. The V and J genes are TRBV19 and TRBJ2-4; D is possibly TRBD2 (5 bases). The V end lost 3 bases, the J end lost 0 bases, and 15 bases lay between the germline ends. The V gene's germline CDR1 is LNHDA and CDR2 SQIVND (reference sequence). The CDR3 is 17 amino acids.

The chain uses TRBV27 and TRBJ2-5; the D is unclear. The ends were cut back, 5 bases at V and 4 bases at J, with 23 bases in the middle. The CDR3 runs 17 residues. Germline-derived CDR1 and CDR2 are MNHEY and SMNVEV (reference sequence). The CDR3 nucleotides read TGTGCCAGCAGTCCCCTAAGCCCCGCGTCCTACCCAGAGACCCAGTACTTC. Amino acid sequence: CASSPLSPASYPETQYF.

The chain is built from TRBV11-2 and TRBJ2-3; weak D call: TRBD2 (6 bases). Germline V CDR1 and CDR2: SGHAT, FQNNGV. Trimming removed 0 bases at V and 7 bases at J, with 11 bases between. This CDR3 region has 14 residues. The chain's CDR3 is CASSLEVAAHTQYF. The CDR3 nucleotides read TGTGCCAGCAGCTTAGAGGTAGCGGCCCATACGCAGTATTTT.

This clone was counted a single time. V and J are TRBV11-3 and TRBJ2-7; possibly TRBD2 for D (5 bases). Germline assignment: CDR1 SGHNT and CDR2 YENEEA. The V gene lost 6 bases and the J gene lost 5 bases, with 17 bases spanning the gap. CDR3 length: 14 residues. The CDR3 is CASSHWGGGNEQYF. CDR3 nucleotides: TGTGCCAGCAGTCACTGGGGTGGAGGCAACGAGCAGTACTTC. The whole variable domain, filled in from reference TRBV11-3 and TRBJ2-7, reads EAGVVQSPRYKIIEKKQPVAFWCNPISGHNTLYWYLQNLGQGPELLIRYENEEAVDDSQLPKDRFSAERLKGVDSTLKIQPAELGDSAVYLCASSHWGGGNEQYFGPGTRLTVT.

In this sample, this clone turned up once. The chain joins TRBV7-2 to TRBJ2-1; 7 nucleotides align to TRBD2. V lost 4 bases and J lost 5; bases outside the gene matches: 11. This CDR3 comprises 16 residues. CDR1 is SGHTA and CDR2 is FQGNSA in the germline V gene. The CDR3 region is CASSWGVASGDNEQFF. The CDR3 nucleotides read TGTGCCAGCAGCTGGGGGGTGGCTAGCGGTGACAATGAGCAGTTCTTC.

This chain's CDR3 is CASSLVASQGDEQFF. DNA of the CDR3: TGTGCCAGCAGCTTAGTAGCTAGTCAGGGCGATGAGCAGTTCTTC. The rearrangement joins TRBV7-6 to TRBJ2-1; weak D call: TRBD1 (5 bases). This CDR3 is built from 15 residues. Germline V gene sequence: CDR1 SGHVS, CDR2 FNYEAQ. The V gene lost 1 base and the J gene lost 8 bases, with 15 bases spanning the gap.

This chain joins TRBV28 and TRBJ2-1, with 13 bases matching TRBD2. Germline CDR1 MDHEN, CDR2 SYDVKM. J gave up 8 bases and V 6 bases, and 7 bases lay outside the gene matches. This CDR3 spans 15 amino acids. DNA for the CDR3: TGTGCCAGCAGAAAGAGGACTAGCGGGAGCTATGAGCAGTTCTTC. This encodes CASRKRTSGSYEQFF.

The chain uses TRBV18 and TRBJ2-7; 8 bases match TRBD2. The CDR3 totals 15 residues. Trimming removed 2 bases from V and 2 bases from J; junction bases left unmatched: 5. Germline V gene sequence: CDR1 KGHSH, CDR2 LQKENI. The CDR3 coding sequence is TGTGCCAGCTCACCAGCCGCGGGAGGTACCTACGAGCAGTACTTC. It specifies CASSPAAGGTYEQYF.

J is TRBJ1-2 and V is TRBV15; weak D call: TRBD1 (5 bases). CDR1 is LNHNV and CDR2 is YYDKDF in the germline V gene (reference sequence). CDR3 length: 14 amino acids. The V end was cut by 4 bases, the J end by 0 bases, with 9 bases between. The CDR3 reads CATSIDRTNYGYTF. The CDR3 DNA follows: TGTGCCACCAGCATCGACAGAACTAACTATGGCTACACCTTC.

This chain joins TRBV6-5 and TRBJ2-2; 8 bases line up with TRBD2. The CDR3 sequence is 14 residues long. Germline V gives CDR1 MNHEY, CDR2 SVGAGI. The junction had 10 bases not matched to a gene; V was cut back by 10 bases and J by 6 bases. The CDR3: CATQLAAGPGELFF. The CDR3 DNA follows: TGTGCCACTCAACTAGCGGCCGGCCCCGGGGAGCTGTTTTTT.